These 29 T cell receptor beta chains came from one sample sequenced in a study of blood T cell repertoires in COVID-19. Here immunoSEQ multiplex PCR was the method, and the copy in TCRdb shows in-frame clones only, minus some. The profile shows 100,000 to 150,000 clones, around nine tenths of them singletons. Source material: peripheral blood. Receptor source: a woman in her 70s with COVID-19, enrolled during active disease.

This sequence joins TRBV15 and TRBJ1-4, with 9 bases lining up with TRBD1. Germline CDR1 LNHNV, CDR2 YYDKDF (reference sequence). V shed 1 base, J shed 6 bases, and the junction held 3 bases outside the gene matches. The CDR3 is 15 amino acids. The CDR3 nucleotides read TGTGCCACCAGCAGAGCTACAGGGGGCGATGAAAAACTGTTTTTT. Amino acid sequence: CATSRATGGDEKLFF.

The rearrangement joins TRBV27 to TRBJ2-1; a weak D match, TRBD1 (6 bases). The V gene lost 5 bases and the J gene lost 6 bases, with 26 bases spanning the gap. Germline CDR1 reads MNHEY; CDR2 reads SMNVEV (reference sequence). This CDR3 has 18 residues. The CDR3 region has the DNA TGTGCCAGCAGTCTACAGGACGTGGGGGCCAATCGGGGCAATGAGCAGTTCTTC. Protein product: CASSLQDVGANRGNEQFF.

The J gene is TRBJ1-1, the V gene TRBV20-1; the D is unclear. Germline assignment: CDR1 DFQATT and CDR2 SNEGSKA (reference sequence). The CDR3 spans 12 residues. Trimming removed 3 bases from V and 4 bases from J, with 9 bases in between. The CDR3 spells CSASRVPTEAFF. CDR3 nucleotides: TGCAGTGCTAGTCGGGTCCCCACTGAAGCTTTCTTT.

The chain carries TRBV27 and TRBJ1-1; 8 bases map to TRBD1. J was trimmed by 3 bases and V by 5 bases; bases with no gene match: 11. Germline CDR1 reads MNHEY; CDR2 reads SMNVEV (reference sequence). The CDR3 is 16 residues long. CDR3 bases: TGTGCCAGCAGTCTCCGCTGGACAGGGAGGGACACTGAAGCTTTCTTT. Translation gives CASSLRWTGRDTEAFF.

The V gene is TRBV19, the J gene TRBJ1-3, with D possibly TRBD1 on 6 matching bases. The length of the CDR3 is 17 residues. Trimming pared 6 bases from V and 0 bases from J, leaving 18 bases between. Germline lookup yields CDR1 LNHDA and CDR2 SQIVND (reference sequence). CDR3: CASRRTHRDNSGNTIYF. The CDR3 DNA follows: TGTGCCAGTAGGCGGACTCACCGGGACAACTCTGGAAACACCATATATTTT.

The rearrangement uses TRBV28 and TRBJ2-3, with a possible D match to TRBD1 (6 bases). Deletions cut 7 bases from V and 5 bases from J, with 13 bases between. Germline CDR1 MDHEN, CDR2 SYDVKM. The CDR3 contains 13 residues. CDR3 protein: CASKAIGGDTQYF. Written as DNA, the CDR3 is TGTGCCAGCAAGGCCATAGGGGGAGATACGCAGTATTTT.

The table lists this clone with a few counts. The chain recombines TRBV20-1 with TRBJ1-2; D remains ambiguous. There are 11 residues in the CDR3. Trimming shortened V by 4 bases and J by 7 bases, and 10 bases separated the two germline ends. Germline-derived CDR1 and CDR2 are DFQATT and SNEGSKA (reference sequence). CDR3 amino acids: CSAMAGFGYTF. The DNA of the CDR3 is TGCAGTGCTATGGCGGGATTTGGCTACACCTTC.

This clone came up once. CDR3 coding DNA: TGTGCCAGTAGTGTGACAGGGGTTGGCTACACCTTC. Protein sequence: CASSVTGVGYTF. This chain connects TRBV19 to TRBJ1-2; 8 nucleotides line up with TRBD1. The V segment lost 5 bases and the J segment 7 bases; nucleotides outside the gene matches: 3. CDR3 length: 12 amino acids. Germline V lookup: CDR1 LNHDA, CDR2 SQIVND (reference sequence).

The rearrangement joins TRBV18 to TRBJ2-7; 7 bases align to TRBD2. Trimming at V came to 2 bases and at J to 3 bases, leaving 16 bases not matched to a gene. The CDR3 has 18 residues. CDR1 is KGHSH and CDR2 is LQKENI in the germline V gene. This CDR3 reads CASSPIINPLAGDYEQYF. DNA for the CDR3: TGTGCCAGCTCACCAATAATTAACCCACTCGCGGGGGACTACGAGCAGTACTTC.

V usage is TRBV3-1 (or the pseudogene TRBV3-2) and J usage is TRBJ2-1; D uncertain. Germline CDR1 and CDR2: LGHDT and YNNKEL (reference sequence). V was clipped by 6 bases and J by 4 bases, with 4 bases between them. There are 11 residues in the CDR3. CDR3 region: CASSRYNEQFF. CDR3 sequence (DNA): TGTGCCAGCAGTCGTTACAATGAGCAGTTCTTC.

This clone appeared a single time. The chain has TRBV7-9 and TRBJ2-7, with 7 bases aligning to TRBD1. Germline lookup yields CDR1 SEHNR and CDR2 FQNEAQ (reference sequence). The V gene end was trimmed by 8 bases and the J gene end by 4 bases; junction bases not matched to a gene: 11. The CDR3 totals 14 residues. This CDR3 reads CASLNDRVSYEQYF. CDR3 DNA sequence: TGTGCCAGCCTAAACGACAGGGTATCGTACGAGCAGTACTTC.

V is TRBV6-4 and J is TRBJ2-3, with D unclear. CDR3 length: 15 amino acids. Germline lookup yields CDR1 MRHNA and CDR2 SNTAGT. Trimming stripped 5 bases from V and 0 bases from J, with 12 bases between. The CDR3 sequence is CASSSEMTSTDTQYF. The CDR3 DNA reads as TGTGCCAGCAGTTCAGAAATGACTAGCACAGATACGCAGTATTTT.

The rearrangement uses TRBV6-5 and TRBJ2-7; a weak D match, TRBD1 (6 bases). V lost 6 bases to trimming and J lost 2 bases, with 17 bases between them. Germline V gene sequence: CDR1 MNHEY, CDR2 SVGAGI. CDR3 length equals 15 residues. CDR3 nucleotides: TGTGCCAGCAGCGGGATTACATGGACAGCCTACGAGCAGTACTTC. It codes for CASSGITWTAYEQYF.

This clone was seen a handful of times. J is TRBJ1-6 and V is TRBV7-2, with 8 bases matching TRBD1. The CDR3 consists of 17 residues. V lost 2 bases and J lost 0; bases outside the gene matches: 3. Germline CDR1 and CDR2: SGHTA and FQGNSA. CDR3 nucleotides: TGTGCCAGCAGCTTAACAGGGGGTAGCTCCTATAATTCACCCCTCCACTTT. It is translated as CASSLTGGSSYNSPLHF.

The chain combines TRBV28 with TRBJ1-3, with 9 bases aligning to TRBD1. The V and J ends lost 6 bases and 3 bases, in that order; junction bases with no gene match: 6. Looked up from germline, CDR1 is MDHEN and CDR2 is SYDVKM. The CDR3 spans 15 residues. The CDR3 loop reads CASRPQGAFGNTIYF. CDR3 in DNA: TGTGCCAGCAGACCACAGGGGGCTTTTGGAAACACCATATATTTT. The full variable domain, rest sourced from reference TRBV28 and TRBJ1-3, is DVKVTQSSRYLVKRTGEKVFLECVQDMDHENMFWYRQDPGLGLRLIYFSYDVKMKEKGDIPEGYSVSREKKERFSLILESASTNQTSMYLCASRPQGAFGNTIYFGEGSWLTVV.

CDR3 protein: CASSWALGELFF. In DNA, the CDR3 is TGTGCCAGCAGTTGGGCCCTCGGGGAGCTGTTTTTT. The V gene is TRBV6-2 or TRBV6-3, the J gene TRBJ2-2; D gene uncertain. The CDR3 sequence is 12 residues long. Germline CDR1 reads MNHEY; CDR2 reads SVGEGT. The V and J ends lost 4 bases and 7 bases respectively, with 7 bases between them.

This clone was seen a handful of times. This sequence joins TRBV6-5 and TRBJ1-1; 7 bases are shared with TRBD1. The V and J ends lost 4 bases and 4 bases, in that order; junction bases with no gene match: 9. The CDR3 covers 15 residues. Germline V lookup: CDR1 MNHEY, CDR2 SVGAGI. Written as DNA, the CDR3 is TGTGCCAGCAGTTCCTTCTATACAGGGGTCACTGAAGCTTTCTTT. Its protein product is CASSSFYTGVTEAFF.

The chain uses TRBV21-1 and TRBJ2-7; TRBD2, the table's D call, was not compared with the DNA. TRBV21-1 is a documented pseudogene. This CDR3 spans 17 amino acids. The CDR3 DNA reads as TGTGCCAGCAGCCAAAAAGGGAGCACCACTACATCCTACGAGCAGTACTTC. Protein sequence: CASSQKGSTTTSYEQYF.

The rearrangement uses TRBV3-1 (or the pseudogene TRBV3-2) and TRBJ1-1, with 7 nucleotides matching TRBD1. The CDR3 covers 12 residues. Germline CDR1 reads LGHDT; CDR2 reads YNNKEL (reference sequence). The V and J ends lost 3 bases and 7 bases, in that order; junction bases with no gene match: 2. CDR3 loop: CASSQTGFEAFF. CDR3 nucleotides: TGTGCCAGCAGCCAGACAGGGTTTGAAGCTTTCTTT.

The J gene is TRBJ1-1, the V gene TRBV3-1 (or the pseudogene TRBV3-2); perhaps TRBD1 as D (5 bases). The CDR3 is 13 residues long. The V and J ends lost 5 bases and 4 bases respectively, with 11 bases between them. CDR1 LGHDT and CDR2 YNNKEL come from the germline V gene (reference sequence). CDR3 DNA: TGTGCCAGCAGCGCCGGGGGAGGCACTGAAGCTTTCTTT. This encodes CASSAGGGTEAFF.

V usage is TRBV5-6 and J usage is TRBJ2-7; D is possibly TRBD1 (6 bases). V was trimmed by 4 bases and J by 4 bases, leaving 9 bases between them. The CDR3 has 12 amino acids. Germline V gene data show CDR1 as SGHDT and CDR2 as YYEEEE. The CDR3 reads CASSRTAYEQYF. DNA of the CDR3: TGTGCCAGCAGCCGGACAGCGTACGAGCAGTACTTC.

The chain carries TRBV19 and TRBJ1-6, with TRBD1 matching 8 bases. The CDR3 sequence is 13 residues long. V trimming: 5 bases; J trimming: 11 bases; junction bases outside the gene matches: 5. Germline CDR1 is LNHDA and CDR2 is SQIVND (reference sequence). The CDR3 region is CASSPRTGPPLHF. CDR3 nucleotides: TGTGCCAGTAGTCCCCGGACAGGGCCACCCCTCCACTTT.

This rearrangement joins TRBV3-1 (or the pseudogene TRBV3-2) to TRBJ2-5; TRBD2 agrees at 12 bases. The V segment lost 2 bases and the J segment 2 bases; nucleotides outside the gene matches: 3. CDR1 and CDR2 (germline): LGHDT, YNNKEL (reference sequence). This CDR3 contains 16 residues. The CDR3 nucleotides are TGTGCCAGCAGCCAAAGGACTAGCGGGAAACAAGAGACCCAGTACTTC. As protein: CASSQRTSGKQETQYF.

The chain uses TRBV2 and TRBJ1-6, with 8 bases identical to TRBD1. The germline V gene has CDR1 SNHLY and CDR2 FYNNEI. The CDR3 is 15 amino acids. V dropped 4 bases and J dropped 8; count of bases not matched to a gene: 7. This chain's CDR3 is CASSVRTGLDSPLHF. CDR3 coding DNA: TGTGCCAGCAGTGTACGGACAGGGCTGGATTCACCCCTCCACTTT.

This chain links TRBV7-9 with TRBJ2-1, with D possibly matching TRBD2 (5 bases). The CDR3 covers 17 residues. The germline V gene has CDR1 SEHNR and CDR2 FQNEAQ (reference sequence). The V and J ends lost 0 bases and 8 bases respectively, with 20 bases between them. The DNA of the CDR3 is TGTGCCAGCAGCTTAGCGAGGCCGGCGGGTAGCCGGGATGAGCAGTTCTTC. Protein product: CASSLARPAGSRDEQFF.

This clone was detected once. The chain has TRBV7-9 and TRBJ1-1; D not certain. Germline assignment: CDR1 SEHNR and CDR2 FQNEAQ (reference sequence). This CDR3 contains 13 residues. V was pared by 5 bases and J by 6 bases, with 13 bases between. The CDR3: CASSPLRGSEAFF. The CDR3 nucleotides read TGTGCCAGCAGCCCATTGCGGGGTTCTGAAGCTTTCTTT.

The rearrangement joins TRBV28 to TRBJ1-2; 10 positions match TRBD1. This CDR3 has 14 amino acids. Trimming cost V 6 bases and J 6 bases; bases outside gene matches: 7. Germline loops: CDR1 MDHEN, CDR2 SYDVKM. The CDR3 DNA sequence: TGTGCCAGCAGCCCGGGGGACAGGGGCGATGGCTACACCTTC. Amino acids: CASSPGDRGDGYTF.

This clone was seen more than once but under ten times. The V call is TRBV9, the J call TRBJ1-4; 7 bases fit TRBD1. The V gene's germline CDR1 is SGDLS and CDR2 YYNGEE. The CDR3 spans 15 residues. V was pared by 3 bases and J by 7 bases, with 9 bases of the junction left unmatched. The CDR3 here is CASSDTGQGVEKLFF. CDR3 bases: TGTGCCAGCAGCGACACCGGCCAGGGGGTTGAAAAACTGTTTTTT.

The chain combines TRBV24-1 with TRBJ2-5, with a weak D call TRBD1 (6 bases). The CDR3 has 16 residues. The V and J ends lost 3 bases and 3 bases respectively, with 16 bases between them. The germline V gene encodes CDR1 KGHDR and CDR2 SFDVKD. The CDR3 loop is CATSDTLTGMKETQYF. In DNA, the CDR3 is TGTGCCACCAGTGATACACTCACAGGGATGAAAGAGACCCAGTACTTC.